Sequencing of this T cell receptor beta chain was carried out in a study of CD8 T cells in ankylosing spondylitis. Germline V gene sequence: CDR1 MDHEN, CDR2 SYDVKM. This CDR3 is built from 13 residues. Trimming took off 3 bases at V and 4 bases at J, with 8 bases between the two ends. This clonotype was seen repeatedly, ten times or more. Molecular-barcoded quantitative 5'-RACE produced these TCR beta libraries. TCRdb itself ran the 5' RACE reads through MiXCR, one entry per CDR3 protein. The repertoire includes 240,000 or so distinct CDR3 sequences, about 10% of them detected once, and 6% to 8% sits in the top ten.

This TCR was sampled from a male donor with ankylosing spondylitis or in good health (not recorded which). Material: blood, either unsorted or a sorted T cell fraction (not recorded which). This sequence joins TRBV28 and TRBJ2-3; the D is unclear. This chain's CDR3 is CASSLWVADTQYF. For the CDR3, the DNA is TGTGCCAGCAGTTTGTGGGTTGCAGATACGCAGTATTTT.